The present entry profiles one TCR beta chain with its context. Antigen unknown. The entry originates in a study of T-cell memory formation after mild COVID-19. Study background: Clustering of TCRs was largely donor specific.

Germline V gene data show CDR1 as SGHDN and CDR2 as FVKESK. The CDR3 totals 16 residues. Trimming took 4 bases from V and 0 from J; bases not matched to a gene: 9. TCR alpha and TCR beta cDNA libraries carrying sample barcodes and UMIs came from 5'RACE with constant-segment primers. TCRdb passed the 5' RACE reads through MiXCR, listing each CDR3 protein once. This table has fewer than 250,000 distinct CDR3 sequences, 27% appearing once. General observations from the study: Confirmation was lacking for SARS-CoV-2 specificity of second-wave clones that peaked on day 37. Pre-infection memory showed some responding clones, and this suggested that cross-reactive memory joined.

Sequencing used PBMCs or a T cell subset sorted from them (not recorded which). The J gene is TRBJ2-7, the V gene TRBV14; 7 bases line up with TRBD1. The receptor's source is an adult woman who had mild COVID-19 (a few samples of this study predate the infection). Cell type and time point are not known. The CDR3: CASSRGLRTGSYEQYF. CDR3 nucleotides: TGTGCCAGCAGCCGAGGTCTGCGGACAGGCTCCTACGAGCAGTACTTC.